This TCR beta chain comes out of a study of HIV-infected patients and healthy controls. About 550 ng RNA was reverse transcribed with alpha and beta constant-region primers. Using multiplexing indices, alpha and beta chain libraries were generated apart by chain-specific third strand synthesis. TCRdb analysed the 5' RACE reads with MiXCR anew, one entry per CDR3 protein. The sample carries about 15,000 distinct CDR3 sequences, approximately 12% recorded once. Trimming cost V 4 bases and J 4 bases, with 12 bases left between them. Germline CDR1 is SNHLY and CDR2 is FYNNEI. The CDR3 totals 14 residues. This clonotype was found many times. Roughly three months, about 14 weeks, into antiretroviral therapy, follow-up blood was collected. The repertoire came from unfractionated whole blood and reflected all unsorted peripheral T cells.

The sequence was obtained from an adult with HIV infection. The donor label of this sample is uncertain. The chain couples TRBV2 to TRBJ2-3; TRBD2 is a possible D gene (5 bases). Source: blood, taken during antiretroviral therapy. CDR3 loop: CASSVPSSADTQYF. CDR3 nucleotides: TGTGCCAGCAGTGTCCCTAGCTCCGCAGATACGCAGTATTTT.